The sample holds a few counts of the clone carrying this TCR beta chain. In assigning cohorts, the study relied on participant-reported clinical history. Recovered participants had two consecutive negative NP/OP PCR tests, healthcare professional clearance, or symptom resolution. This sample is drawn from a study of blood T cell repertoires in COVID-19. Study-wide background: The United States, Italy and Spain supplied acute and convalescent COVID-19 samples.

In the original processing: Estimation of nucleated cell counts was performed using reference gene primer amplification. Libraries were prepared by immunoSEQ multiplex PCR; TCRdb keeps only in-frame clonotypes and omits some of them. For V, J and clone size, that table is used; D and trimming come from the DNA. The sample shows under 300,000 clones, about 89% of them seen only once. Germline-derived CDR1 and CDR2 are SGHNT and YYREEE (reference sequence). V gave up 2 bases and J gave up 10 bases, with 24 bases separating them. The CDR3 spans 16 residues. The specimen sequenced was PBMCs or T cells enriched from blood (not recorded which). The source is a woman aged 40 to 49 who had recovered from COVID-19. The chain employs TRBV5-4 and TRBJ1-2, with D possibly matching TRBD1 (6 bases). CDR3 bases: TGTGCCAGCAGCTTCCCCCCGGGCAGGGGTGAAAGTGACTACACCTTC. Its protein is CASSFPPGRGESDYTF.